This T cell receptor (beta chain) appears in the sequencing data of a study of blood T cells in healthy people across ages (dated by TCRdb to 2014 to 2015). With respect to the entire study: In model experiments, template switching captured roughly one uniquely barcoded TCR beta cDNA molecule for every two T cells. The study measured age-related changes in TCR beta repertoire diversity using deep sequencing normalized with unique cDNA molecular identifiers. Donors were grouped into four age groups: young (average approximately 15 years), middle-aged (39), aged (around 62) and long-lived (82). Two additional independent replicas of 1 million unique cDNA reads from the same blood draw were analyzed for two donors (one aged 18 to 30 and one aged 80 or older). To avoid experimental bias, donors of different ages were spread randomly across the sequencing lanes. Study-level results and caveats: Observed TCR beta diversity per million T cells fell roughly linearly with age, and a significant reduction was already apparent by age roughly 40. Conclusive comparison of naive and antigen-experienced compartments was prevented by the profiling of bulk unsorted PBMCs. There was a strong correlation between observed TCR beta diversity and the percentage of naive T cells measured by flow cytometry. Estimates of total diversity based on one million sequenced T cells were considered lower bounds and underestimates. Donor CMV infection status was unknown, potentially confounding age-related changes in expanded clonotypes. Compared with the aged group, the long-lived group had more naive CD4+ T cells, fewer expanded clones and increased TCR diversity, suggesting age selection.

About this clonotype: Which antigen it targets is not known. Base qualities are not recorded, but no much larger clone differs from it by a single base.

CDR1 and CDR2 (LGHNA, YSLEER) derive from the germline V gene. The V end loses 0 bases and the J end loses 5 bases, and a stretch of 7 bases separates them. The CDR3 numbers 13 residues from cysteine through phenylalanine. Only the CDR3 region is kept as DNA, spanning 39 bases read in frame from base 1. Systemically healthy Caucasian individuals from Russia, some 40 in total and aged roughly 6 to 95 years, were included as donors. Each donor gave about 9.7 milliliters of peripheral blood, drawn into EDTA-treated Vacutainer tubes. Ficoll-Paque density-gradient centrifugation was used to isolate PBMCs, with at least 6 million obtained per sample. Total RNA was extracted from PBMCs with Trizol reagent, with at least 5.5 micrograms obtained per sample. For every donor, flow cytometry on a PBMC aliquot measured the percentage of naive CD45RAhigh/CD27high T cells. The library relied on 5' RACE. The listed sequencing device is Illumina HiSeq 2500. A second roughly 6 to 11 cycle PCR used a sample-barcoded 5' primer and a J-beta primer mix. A template-switch 5' adaptor carrying 12 random nucleotides introduced a unique molecular identifier onto each TCR beta cDNA molecule. Each sample yielded at least 3 million CDR3-containing paired-end reads. First-strand cDNA synthesis was performed from all RNA using the Mint cDNA synthesis kit, with priming by a TRBC-specific oligonucleotide. After uracil-DNA glycosylase treatment, a first 18-cycle PCR used universal primers M1SS and BC2_uni_R on all cDNA. The authors' pipeline ran thus. For normalization, 1 million high-quality reads were randomly selected from each sample, with every read carrying a distinct molecular identifier. Reads with shared molecular identifiers were discarded instead of being binned into consensus sequences. MiTCR, with a Q25 quality threshold and the strictest error-elimination algorithm, was used for CDR3 identification, clonotype clustering and error correction. Lower-bound total TCR beta diversity was estimated with a nonparametric unseen species model using Euler transformation. Through fastp at Q25 and MiXCR, TCRdb rebuilt clones from the public reads, retaining in-frame beta chains. For every CDR3 protein sequence, its rows merge into one entry that carries the most common genes and DNA. TCRdb's processing, not the study's, gives the V and J calls here. The sample table records over 600,000 distinct CDR3 sequences; about 45% of these occur just once. Together, the top ten hold 15% to 20% of the sample.

Specimen: blood. The chain links TRBV4-3 with TRBJ1-1; the D gene remains uncertain. The clonotype comes from a man at least 80 years old in good health. The DNA sequence is as follows: TGCGCCAGCAGCCAAGAAACGGGGACTGAAGCTTTCTTT. This sequence encodes CASSQETGTEAFF.